This T cell receptor (beta chain) is drawn from a study of Tregs in tolerant kidney transplant recipients. In regard to this clone: The antigen is unknown.

Whole-study results and caveats: Expanding Tregs on activated donor B cells appeared to best identify donor-specific TCRbeta clones.

The CDR3 is made up of 16 amino acids. V shed 3 bases, J shed 6 bases, and the junction held 9 bases outside the gene matches. Germline loops: CDR1 LNHNV, CDR2 YYDKDF (reference sequence). The repertoire was sequenced with immunoSEQ multiplex PCR; TCRdb's copy has only in-frame clones and lacks some. The sample lists roughly 250,000 clones, 80% to 85% seen once, with 0.5% to 0.65% in the top ten. V and J are TRBV15 and TRBJ2-7; TRBD2 agrees at 12 bases. The specimen was CD4+ T cells from blood. The sequence was collected from a human donor in good health. In DNA, the CDR3 is TGTGCCACCAGCAGTACGCTAGCGGGAGGGGGTAGCGAGCAGTACTTC. Translation: CATSSTLAGGGSEQYF.